This T cell receptor beta chain was captured in a study of blood T cells in healthy people across ages (dated by TCRdb to the mid-2010s). Turning to the overall study: In model experiments, roughly one uniquely barcoded TCR beta cDNA molecule per two T cells was captured by template switching. The donors were divided into four age groups: young (average around 17 years), middle-aged (approximately 39), aged (approximately 62) and long-lived (82). To avoid experimental bias, donors of different ages were spread randomly across the sequencing lanes. The study measured age-related changes in TCR beta repertoire diversity using deep sequencing normalized with unique cDNA molecular identifiers. Two additional independent replicas of 1 million unique cDNA reads from the same blood draw were analyzed for two donors (one aged 18 to 29 and one aged 80 or older). Broad study findings and their caveats: Because the CMV infection status of the donors was unknown, age-related changes in expanded clonotypes may potentially have been confounded. As age increased, observed TCR beta diversity per million T cells dropped in a roughly linear way, and a significant reduction was already evident by age roughly 36. Compared with the aged group, the long-lived group had more naive CD4+ T cells, fewer expanded clones and increased TCR diversity, a pattern suggesting age selection. Bulk unsorted PBMC profiling prevented conclusive comparison of naive and antigen-experienced compartments. The percentage of naive T cells measured by flow cytometry correlated strongly with observed TCR beta diversity. Estimates of total diversity based on one million sequenced T cells were regarded as lower bounds and as underestimates.

The approximately 40 donors, aged 6 to 90 years, were systemically healthy Caucasian individuals from Russia. Approximately 10 milliliters of peripheral blood were collected from each donor into EDTA-treated Vacutainer tubes. Ficoll-Paque density-gradient centrifugation was used to isolate PBMCs, with at least 6.5 million obtained per sample. Total RNA was extracted from PBMCs with Trizol reagent, with at least 6 micrograms obtained per sample. The percentages of naive CD45RAhigh/CD27high T cells were determined by flow cytometry on a PBMC aliquot from every donor. This clonotype has only a few counts. Its antigen remains unidentified. No base quality values were provided; no much bigger clone lies one nucleotide off. CDR1 is given as DFQATT and CDR2 as SNEGSKA, both from the germline V gene (reference sequence). The CDR3 goes from the cysteine to the phenylalanine over 14 residues. The retained sequence is limited to the CDR3, 42 bases, with the frame set at the first base. Relative to germline, V is 5 bases shorter and J is 1 base shorter, with 14 bases between their ends.

Receptor amplification or capture employed 5' RACE. Reads for this sample came from an Illumina HiSeq 2500. A second roughly 6 to 12 cycle PCR used a sample-barcoded 5' primer and a J-beta primer mix. Each TCR beta cDNA molecule received a unique molecular identifier from a template-switch 5' adaptor carrying 12 random nucleotides. Each sample yielded at least 3 million CDR3-containing paired-end reads. All of the RNA was converted into first-strand cDNA using the Mint cDNA synthesis kit, with a TRBC-specific oligonucleotide serving as the primer. After uracil-DNA glycosylase treatment, a first 18-cycle PCR used universal primers M1SS and BC2_uni_R on all cDNA. From the authors' description of their analysis: For normalization, 1 million high-quality reads were randomly selected from each sample, with every read carrying a distinct molecular identifier. Reads with shared molecular identifiers were discarded instead of being binned into consensus sequences. MiTCR, set to a Q25 quality threshold and the strictest error-elimination algorithm, was used for CDR3 identification, clonotype clustering and error correction. Lower-bound total TCR beta diversity was estimated with a nonparametric unseen species model using Euler transformation. In TCRdb, the public reads were trimmed at Q25 with fastp and aligned with MiXCR, with productive beta chains retained. Rows matching on CDR3 protein sequence are summarized as one entry with the most common DNA and genes. The V and J calls shown here were made by TCRdb, not taken from the authors' results. The sample records roughly 700,000 distinct CDR3 sequences, about half of which are singletons. Together, the top ten hold under 35% of the sample.

Sequenced input: blood. The rearrangement joined TRBV20-1 to TRBJ1-1; TRBD1 is perhaps the D gene, given 6 matching bases. This clonotype was obtained from an older woman in good health. The sequenced DNA: TGCAGTGCTCCAGACCACAGGGCGAACACTGAAGCTTTCTTT. Translated, it gives CSAPDHRANTEAFF.